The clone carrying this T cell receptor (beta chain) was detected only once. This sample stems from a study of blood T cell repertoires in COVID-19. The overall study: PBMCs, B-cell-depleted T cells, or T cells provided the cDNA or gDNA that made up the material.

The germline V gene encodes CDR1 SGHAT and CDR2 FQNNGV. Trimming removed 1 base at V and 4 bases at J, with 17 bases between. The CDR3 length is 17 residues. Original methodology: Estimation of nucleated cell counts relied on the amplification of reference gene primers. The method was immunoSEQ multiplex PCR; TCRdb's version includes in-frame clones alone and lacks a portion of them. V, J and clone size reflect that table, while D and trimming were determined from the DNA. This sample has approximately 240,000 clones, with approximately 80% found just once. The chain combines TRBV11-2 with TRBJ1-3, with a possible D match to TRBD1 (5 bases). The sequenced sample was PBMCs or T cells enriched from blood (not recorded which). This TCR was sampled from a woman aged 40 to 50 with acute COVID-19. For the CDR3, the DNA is TGTGCCAGCAGCTTAGGGGATGGGGCTCGTCGGGGAAACACCATATATTTT. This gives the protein CASSLGDGARRGNTIYF.